This entry describes one T cell receptor beta chain. This record comes from a study of radiotherapy plus CTLA-4 blockade in lung cancer. Assay used: immunoSEQ multiplex PCR; TCRdb lists only in-frame clones, some missing. The sample has roughly 85,000 clones; around 90% are singletons. Germline CDR1 reads LGHNT; CDR2 reads FRNRAP. Trimming took off 5 bases at V and 2 bases at J, with 15 bases between the two ends. There are 15 residues in the CDR3. The receptor's source is a human donor with non-small cell lung cancer that progressed on radiotherapy plus ipilimumab. This chain uses TRBV12-5 with TRBJ1-2; D is perhaps TRBD1 (6 bases). Sequenced material: peripheral blood, taken from a patient treated with radiotherapy plus ipilimumab. The CDR3: CASGPGPTGNYGYTF. The CDR3 bases are TGTGCTAGTGGTCCCGGCCCTACAGGGAACTATGGCTACACCTTC.